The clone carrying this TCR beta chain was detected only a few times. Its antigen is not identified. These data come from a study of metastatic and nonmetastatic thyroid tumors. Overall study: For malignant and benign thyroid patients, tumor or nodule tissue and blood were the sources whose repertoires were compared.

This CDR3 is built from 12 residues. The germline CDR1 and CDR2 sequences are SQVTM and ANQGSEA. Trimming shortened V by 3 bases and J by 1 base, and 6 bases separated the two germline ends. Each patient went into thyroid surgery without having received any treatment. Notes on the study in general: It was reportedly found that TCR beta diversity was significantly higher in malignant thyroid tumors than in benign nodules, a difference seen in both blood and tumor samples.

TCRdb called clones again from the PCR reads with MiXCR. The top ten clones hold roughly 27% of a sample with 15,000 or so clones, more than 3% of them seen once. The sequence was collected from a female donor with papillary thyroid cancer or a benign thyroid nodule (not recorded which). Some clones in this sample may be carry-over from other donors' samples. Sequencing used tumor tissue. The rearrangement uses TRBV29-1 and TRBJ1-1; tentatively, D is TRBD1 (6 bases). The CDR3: CSVDRGNTEAFF. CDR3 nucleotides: TGCAGCGTTGACAGGGGGAACACTGAAGCTTTCTTT.